This T cell receptor (beta chain) was observed in a study of OX40 agonist ivuxolimab in advanced cancers. Across the study: Patients' therapy was ivuxolimab, an antibody that acts as an agonist of OX40 (CD134).

This clone appeared a few times. The antigen is undetermined. Overall study findings and caveats: Expanded clones were, on average, more numerous in CD8+ T cells than in CD4+. Expanded peripheral T-cell antigen specificity went undetermined.

Autoimmune disease history or systemic immunosuppression meant exclusion. Only in-frame clones appear in the TCRdb table, and some are missing; sequencing was by immunoSEQ multiplex PCR. Counted here are tens of thousands of clones, around 91% occurring once; the ten biggest clones make up more than 13%. The TCR comes from an adult with an advanced solid tumor such as melanoma, head and neck, liver or kidney cancer. Specimen: CD4+ or CD8+ T cells sorted from blood, collected in a trial of the OX40 agonist ivuxolimab.

In DNA, the CDR3 is TGTGCCACCAGCAGAGAATACCCGGACAGCCTGGGCTACGAGCAGTACTTC. It is translated as CATSREYPDSLGYEQYF. V and J are TRBV15 and TRBJ2-7, with D maybe TRBD1 (6 bases). CDR1 and CDR2 (germline): LNHNV, YYDKDF (reference sequence). The CDR3 has 17 residues. V dropped 0 bases and J dropped 3 bases, with 18 bases sitting between them.